One and the same sample provided the 12 T cell receptor beta chains below, sequenced in a study of OX40 agonist ivuxolimab in advanced cancers. TCRdb keeps only in-frame clones here, not all; method: immunoSEQ multiplex PCR. The table includes around 80,000 clones, more than 70% detected once. This specimen was CD4+ or CD8+ T cells sorted from blood, taken in a trial of the OX40 agonist ivuxolimab. Receptors were obtained from an adult with an advanced solid tumor such as melanoma, head and neck, liver or kidney cancer.

This chain uses TRBV7-2 with TRBJ1-2; D gene ambiguous. The CDR3 sequence is 11 residues long. The germline gives CDR1 SGHTA, CDR2 FQGNSA. V lost 3 bases to trimming and J lost 8 bases, with 7 bases between them. CDR3 sequence reads: CASSLAWGYTF. For the CDR3, the DNA is TGTGCCAGCAGCTTGGCTTGGGGCTACACCTTC.

The chain links TRBV7-9 to TRBJ2-2; 7 bases agree with TRBD1. Trimming removed 5 bases from V and 7 bases from J; junction bases left unmatched: 7. This CDR3 comprises 14 residues. Germline CDR1 and CDR2: SEHNR and FQNEAQ (reference sequence). The CDR3 region is CASSPPGGVGELFF. The DNA of the CDR3 is TGTGCCAGCAGCCCCCCAGGGGGAGTCGGGGAGCTGTTTTTT. The full variable domain, its missing parts supplied by reference TRBV7-9 and TRBJ2-2, is DTGVSQNPRHKITKRGQNVTFRCDPISEHNRLYWYRQTLGQGPEFLTYFQNEAQLEKSRLLSDRFSAERPKGSFSTLEIQRTEQGDSAMYLCASSPPGGVGELFFGEGSRLTVL.

The chain has TRBV28 and TRBJ2-3, with 9 bases fitting TRBD1. This CDR3 spans 16 amino acids. In germline, CDR1 is MDHEN, CDR2 SYDVKM. With 5 bases clipped from V and 6 bases from J, the junction kept 12 bases outside the gene matches. The CDR3 region is CASSMGQGGSTDTQYF. The CDR3 DNA is TGTGCCAGCAGTATGGGACAGGGCGGTTCCACGGATACGCAGTATTTT.

The chain links TRBV12-5 to TRBJ2-5; unclear D gene. CDR3 length: 13 amino acids. V was pared by 7 bases and J by 3 bases, with 12 bases between. Germline V lookup: CDR1 LGHNT, CDR2 FRNRAP. In DNA, the CDR3 is TGTGCTAGTGCGACCTTGTCAGAAGAGACCCAGTACTTC. Translating gives CASATLSEETQYF. The full variable domain, with the rest looked up from reference TRBV12-5 and TRBJ2-5, is DARVTQTPRHKVTEMGQEVTMRCQPILGHNTVFWYRQTMMQGLELLAYFRNRAPLDDSGMPKDRFSAEMPDATLATLKIQPSEPRDSAVYFCASATLSEETQYFGPGTRLLVL.

CDR3 protein: CASSQQRSSANIQYF. The CDR3 bases are TGCGCCAGCAGCCAACAAAGATCCTCGGCAAACATTCAGTACTTC. The chain uses TRBV4-3 and TRBJ2-4; D is unclear. Looked up from germline, CDR1 is LGHNA and CDR2 is YSLEER. V was cut by 2 bases and J by 6 bases, with 14 bases left in between. The length of the CDR3 is 15 residues.

This clone turned up a few times. This chain uses TRBV28 with TRBJ1-2; D unresolved. There are 14 residues in the CDR3. V lost 2 bases and J lost 6, with 13 bases in between. Germline V gives CDR1 MDHEN, CDR2 SYDVKM. CDR3 nucleotides: TGTGCCAGCAGTTTAACCGGACGCCTGGATGGCTACACCTTC. It is translated as CASSLTGRLDGYTF.

This rearrangement joins TRBV6-5 to TRBJ2-7; 11 nucleotides match TRBD1. CDR3 size: 14 residues. The V gene's germline CDR1 is MNHEY and CDR2 SVGAGI. Germline trimming cut 2 bases from V and 13 bases from J; bases unmatched to any gene: 10. The CDR3 reads CASSYGLGQGVLYF. The CDR3 DNA reads as TGTGCCAGCAGTTACGGACTGGGACAGGGGGTCTTATACTTC.

The J gene is TRBJ2-1, the V gene TRBV20-1; TRBD2 might be the D (5 bases). In germline, CDR1 is DFQATT, CDR2 SNEGSKA (reference sequence). This CDR3 is built from 11 residues. V was trimmed by 6 bases and J by 9 bases, leaving 12 bases between them. This chain's CDR3 is CSASPEGEQFF. CDR3 nucleotide sequence: TGCAGTGCAAGCCCAGAGGGTGAGCAGTTCTTC.

This chain links TRBV28 with TRBJ1-1, with 7 bases aligning to TRBD1. After removal of 5 bases from V and 1 base from J, the junction contained 13 bases not matched to a gene. This CDR3 is built from 17 residues. The germline V gene has CDR1 MDHEN and CDR2 SYDVKM. CDR3 protein: CASSVGTEARKNTEAFF. The CDR3, as DNA: TGTGCCAGCAGTGTCGGGACAGAAGCAAGAAAGAACACTGAAGCTTTCTTT.

This chain links TRBV5-4 with TRBJ1-2; D is ambiguous. CDR3 length: 16 amino acids. Germline values: CDR1 SGHNT, CDR2 YYREEE (reference sequence). The V and J ends lost 0 bases and 7 bases respectively, with 19 bases between them. CDR3 DNA sequence: TGTGCCAGCAGCTTGGTTCGTCGGGGAGTAGTAGGTGGCTACACCTTC. Translated: CASSLVRRGVVGGYTF. The full variable domain, in which reference TRBV5-4 and TRBJ1-2 provide the parts outside the CDR3, is ETGVTQSPTHLIKTRGQQVTLRCSSQSGHNTVSWYQQALGQGPQFIFQYYREEENGRGNFPPRFSGLQFPNYSSELNVNALELDDSALYLCASSLVRRGVVGGYTFGSGTRLTVV.

This clone occurred once. The V gene is TRBV2, the J gene TRBJ1-1; a weak D match, TRBD1 (6 bases). The CDR3 length is 14 residues. Germline V lookup: CDR1 SNHLY, CDR2 FYNNEI. Trimming pared 4 bases from V and 3 bases from J, leaving 12 bases between. CDR3 DNA sequence: TGTGCCAGCAGTGTGTCGGGACACGACACTGAAGCTTTCTTT. It specifies CASSVSGHDTEAFF.

The chain employs TRBV7-8 and TRBJ2-1; the match to TRBD2 covers 10 bases. Per germline, CDR1 SGHVS and CDR2 FQNEAQ. The CDR3 contains 18 residues. With 2 bases clipped from V and 7 bases from J, the junction kept 14 bases outside the gene matches. CDR3 sequence: CASSLRVAGGYPPNEQFF. DNA for the CDR3: TGTGCCAGCAGCTTAAGGGTAGCGGGGGGCTATCCTCCAAATGAGCAGTTCTTC.